This T cell receptor beta chain comes out of a study of immune heterogeneity within non-small cell lung tumors. Study as a whole: Squamous cell carcinomas accounted for a few of the tumors, non-squamous carcinomas for 10, and 1 was not otherwise specified. Study results and caveats: For local T-cell clonality, the correlation with local tumor mutational burden was moderate but significant (R roughly 0.34). Most high-frequency T-cell receptor beta clonotypes were specific to a single patient.

Points on this clonotype: Its specificity is not known.

For the TCR beta CDR3, multiplex PCR with 32 V and 13 J primers performed the amplification. Using its own MiXCR run on the multiplex PCR reads, TCRdb lists one record per CDR3 protein. Here the sample spans about 1,900 distinct CDR3 sequences, around 50% being singletons. Samples each supplied 450 to 700 ng of bulk tumor genomic DNA as template. Far-apart biopsies, several per primary tumor, were taken during surgery. Patients with untreated, newly diagnosed non-small cell lung cancer underwent curative surgery. Trimming stripped 5 bases from V and 7 bases from J, with 15 bases between. The germline V gene has CDR1 SEHNR and CDR2 FQNEAQ (reference sequence). The CDR3 is 14 amino acids.

Sequenced material: lung tumor tissue. The V and J genes are TRBV7-9 and TRBJ2-1; D may correspond to TRBD1 or TRBD2 (7 bases each). The clonotype comes from a man aged 65 to 79 with non-small cell lung cancer. CDR3 bases: TGTGCCAGCAGCGGGCCCAGGGGGGGGAATGAGCAGTTCTTC. Residues: CASSGPRGGNEQFF.